This TCR beta chain was identified in a study of memory CD4+ T cells and cytomegalovirus serostatus. Turning to the study itself: Healthy Belgian adult donors included fewer than 10 CMV-positive and 24 CMV-negative people.

As to this clone: The antigen is undetermined.

The sort gate was single viable CD3+CD4+CD8-CD45RO+ cells for memory CD4+ T cells. General study results and limits: Of approximately 150 reported CMV TCRbeta sequences, 55 to 80 were found in memory CD4+ repertoires.

TCRdb's table, derived via immunoSEQ multiplex PCR, lists solely in-frame clones and lacks some. Among around 53,000 clones listed, roughly 80% were seen once. This receptor was identified in an adult in good health and CMV-seronegative. The sample taken for sequencing was memory CD4+ T cells from blood.

The CDR3, as DNA: TGTGCCGGATCGGTTTCTACGGCCGGGGAGCTGTTTTTT. Amino acid sequence: CAGSVSTAGELFF. The chain carries TRBV5-5 and TRBJ2-2; no clear D gene. CDR3 length: 13 amino acids. V gave up 10 bases and J gave up 6 bases, with 16 bases separating them. Per the germline V gene, CDR1 is SGHKS and CDR2 is YYEKEE (reference sequence).